The rows below give T cell receptor beta chains drawn from one sample of a study of regulatory T cells in long-lasting Graves disease. TCRdb analysed the multiplex PCR reads with MiXCR anew, one entry per CDR3 protein. The sample shows a few hundred thousand distinct CDR3 sequences, roughly 21% of them seen only once. Sequenced material: peripheral blood mononuclear cells (PBMCs), taken when the disease was refractory, from a patient treated with antithyroid drugs. The origin of the receptors is a female donor with Graves disease. Both conserved end residues are part of each CDR3. The D gene is left open where the match is weak. Some rows have no size entry. The others give once, few or many, or a class for an expanded clone.

J | size | V | D | CDR3 | DNA
TRBJ1-2 | many | TRBV12-3/TRBV12-4 | TRBD1 | CASSRQGGYGYTF | TGTGCCAGCAGCCGACAGGGAGGCTATGGCTACACCTTC
TRBJ2-7 | many | TRBV30 | TRBD1 | CAWSVGTVVTYEQYF | TGTGCCTGGAGTGTAGGGACAGTTGTCACCTACGAGCAGTACTTC
TRBJ2-7 | many | TRBV6-2/TRBV6-3 | - | CASSEVRYSSYEQYF | TGTGCCAGCAGTGAAGTTCGATACAGCTCCTACGAGCAGTACTTC
TRBJ2-2 | few | TRBV29-1 | - | CSVGSPHNTGELFF | TGCAGCGTTGGGTCCCCTCATAACACCGGGGAGCTGTTTTTT
TRBJ2-1 | - | TRBV28 | - | CASSWGFNEQFF | TGTGCCAGCAGTTGGGGCTTCAATGAGCAGTTCTTC
TRBJ2-7 | many | TRBV29-1 | - | CSVRNGEQYF | TGCAGCGTTCGTAACGGCGAGCAGTACTTC
TRBJ2-5 | many | TRBV11-1 | - | CASSLGVAQETQYF | TGTGCCAGCAGCTTAGGGGTAGCCCAAGAGACCCAGTACTTC
TRBJ1-2 | few | TRBV2 | - | CASSEGEYGYTF | TGTGCCAGCAGTGAAGGGGAGTATGGCTACACCTTC
TRBJ2-7 | few | TRBV20-1 | - | CSASVGSASYEQYF | TGCAGTGCTAGCGTGGGTTCTGCCTCCTACGAGCAGTACTTC
TRBJ2-7 | - | TRBV5-1 | TRBD1 | CASSPLYRGIDEQYF | TGCGCCAGCAGCCCCCTGTACAGGGGAATCGACGAGCAGTACTTC
TRBJ1-1 | few | TRBV27 | - | CASSSPDLNTEAFF | TGTGCCAGCAGTTCTCCGGACCTGAACACTGAAGCTTTCTTT
TRBJ2-7 | many | TRBV28 | TRBD2 | CASRSSSGPYEQYF | TGTGCCAGCAGATCTTCTAGCGGTCCCTACGAGCAGTACTTC
TRBJ2-2 | - | TRBV30 | - | CARRPGRHTPQANTGELFF | TGTGCCCGGCGCCCGGGACGCCATACACCTCAAGCGAACACCGGGGAGCTGTTTTTT
TRBJ2-1 | - | TRBV5-1 | - | CASSLFPSSYNEQFF | TGCGCCAGCAGCTTGTTCCCCAGCTCCTACAATGAGCAGTTCTTC
TRBJ2-5 | - | TRBV29-1 | TRBD2 | CSASYDPGGWETQYF | TGCAGCGCGTCCTACGATCCGGGAGGATGGGAGACCCAGTACTTC
TRBJ1-1 | many | TRBV12-3/TRBV12-4 | - | CASSFRGGMNTEAFF | TGTGCCAGCAGCTTCAGGGGCGGCATGAACACTGAAGCTTTCTTT
TRBJ1-5 | - | TRBV12-3/TRBV12-4 | TRBD1 | CASRGQGGYQPQHF | TGTGCCAGCAGGGGACAGGGAGGGTATCAGCCCCAGCATTTT
TRBJ1-1 | - | TRBV29-1 | - | CSVEAYTEAFF | TGCAGCGTTGAAGCTTACACTGAAGCTTTCTTT
TRBJ2-2 | - | TRBV6-1 | - | CASGRLANTGELFF | TGTGCCAGCGGGCGGCTAGCAAATACCGGGGAGCTGTTTTTT
TRBJ2-7 | once | TRBV20-1 | TRBD1 | CSAKGQPSSYEQYF | TGCAGTGCTAAGGGACAGCCAAGCTCCTACGAGCAGTACTTC
TRBJ2-7 | few | TRBV18 | - | CASSPLDGAYEQYF | TGTGCCAGCTCACCACTTGACGGCGCCTACGAGCAGTACTTC
TRBJ2-7 | - | TRBV7-9 | - | CASSFRQNYEQYF | TGTGCCAGCAGCTTCCGCCAGAACTACGAGCAGTACTTC
TRBJ1-6 | few | TRBV14 | - | CASSQLGANSPLHF | TGTGCCAGCAGCCAGCTAGGGGCGAATTCACCCCTCCACTTT
TRBJ1-5 | - | TRBV12-3/TRBV12-4 | - | CASSPPGDSNQPQHF | TGTGCCAGCTCACCACCAGGGGATAGCAATCAGCCCCAGCATTTT
TRBJ2-7 | many | TRBV6-2/TRBV6-3 | TRBD2 | CASSYRSSGRATYEQYF | TGTGCCAGCAGTTACCGGTCTAGCGGGAGGGCCACCTACGAGCAGTACTTC
TRBJ1-1 | many | TRBV28 | TRBD1 | CASSPGDRGYTEAFF | TGTGCCAGCAGTCCCGGGGACAGGGGGTACACTGAAGCTTTCTTT
TRBJ1-2 | many | TRBV10-3 | TRBD1 | CAISDYTGGSYGYTF | TGTGCCATCAGTGATTATACAGGGGGCAGCTATGGCTACACCTTC
TRBJ1-2 | - | TRBV5-4 | - | CASSHPDSYGYTF | TGTGCCAGCAGCCACCCGGACAGCTATGGCTACACCTTC
TRBJ1-1 | - | TRBV18 | - | CASSIRQRQYETTEAFF | TGTGCCAGCTCCATACGGCAGAGGCAGTATGAGACCACTGAAGCTTTCTTT
TRBJ1-6 | many | TRBV12-3/TRBV12-4 | - | CASSFGTRNSPLHF | TGTGCCAGCAGTTTCGGCACACGGAATTCACCCCTCCACTTT
TRBJ2-1 | - | TRBV7-2 | - | CASSFPSYEQFF | TGTGCCAGCAGCTTTCCTTCATATGAGCAGTTCTTC
TRBJ2-7 | many | TRBV29-1 | TRBD1 | CSVRTGDTYEQYF | TGCAGCGTTAGGACAGGGGACACCTACGAGCAGTACTTC